A few counts support the clone carrying this T cell receptor beta chain. The sample belongs to a study of cytomegalovirus exposure and HLA in healthy donors. With 60 Vbeta and 13 Jbeta primers, the PCR was carried out. Produced via immunoSEQ multiplex PCR; TCRdb's table is partial and in-frame only. This table has 110,000 to 150,000 clones, roughly 10% appearing once. The donors (healthy individuals) were bone marrow donors. This TCR came from a man aged 45 to 65 in good health and CMV-seronegative. Sequencing was performed on PBMCs.

The CDR3 here is CASSLLSGDGTQYF. Written as DNA, the CDR3 is TGTGCCAGCAGCTTATTATCGGGGGACGGGACCCAGTACTTC. The rearrangement uses TRBV7-2 and TRBJ2-5; D perhaps matches TRBD2 (6 bases). Trimming left V 2 bases short and J 7 bases short, with 14 bases between. This CDR3 region has 14 residues. Germline-derived CDR1 and CDR2 are SGHTA and FQGNSA.